This TCR beta chain was retrieved from a study of T-cell reconstitution after alpha-beta-depleted transplantation in children. The CDR3 is made up of 18 amino acids. V dropped 4 bases and J dropped 2 bases, with 19 bases sitting between them. From germline, CDR1 is SGHRS and CDR2 YFSETQ. Unique molecular identifiers were incorporated during preparation of the TCRbeta library. Using its own MiXCR run on the PCR reads, TCRdb lists one record per CDR3 protein. The repertoire holds approximately 400,000 distinct CDR3 sequences, with approximately 10% as singletons. V is TRBV5-1 and J is TRBJ2-6; D is possibly TRBD1 or TRBD2 (5 bases each). The sequences come from PBMCs from the stem cell graft donor, collected from the stem cell graft. The receptor was isolated from a human donor who donated a stem cell graft to a child with acute myeloid leukemia. CDR3 DNA sequence: TGCGCCAGCAGCCCGAGGGCAGCAGGGAGTACTGGGGCCAACGTCCTGACTTTC. It is translated as CASSPRAAGSTGANVLTF.